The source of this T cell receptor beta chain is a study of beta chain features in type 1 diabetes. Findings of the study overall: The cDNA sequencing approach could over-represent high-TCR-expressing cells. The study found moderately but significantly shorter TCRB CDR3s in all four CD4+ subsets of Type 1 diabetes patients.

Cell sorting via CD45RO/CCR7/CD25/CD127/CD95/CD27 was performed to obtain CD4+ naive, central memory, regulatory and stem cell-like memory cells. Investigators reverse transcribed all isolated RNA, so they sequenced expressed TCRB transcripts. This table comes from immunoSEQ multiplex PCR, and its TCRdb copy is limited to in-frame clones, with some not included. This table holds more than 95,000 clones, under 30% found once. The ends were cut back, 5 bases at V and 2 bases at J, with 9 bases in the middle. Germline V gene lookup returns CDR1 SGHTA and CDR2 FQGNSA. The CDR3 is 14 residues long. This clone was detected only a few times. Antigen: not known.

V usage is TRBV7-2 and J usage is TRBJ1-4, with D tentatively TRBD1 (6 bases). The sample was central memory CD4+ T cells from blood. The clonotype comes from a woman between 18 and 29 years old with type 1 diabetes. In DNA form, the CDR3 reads TGTGCCAGCAGCCCTCAGGGGACTAATGAAAAACTGTTTTTT. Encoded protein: CASSPQGTNEKLFF.